The 32 T cell receptor beta chains listed next were all sequenced from one sample in a study of T-cell reconstitution after alpha-beta-depleted transplantation in children. Preparation of the TCRbeta library involved a method that used unique molecular identifiers. TCRdb analysed the PCR reads with MiXCR anew, one entry per CDR3 protein. The sample consists of 90,000 to 130,000 distinct CDR3 sequences, around 6.4% of them appearing once. The sequenced sample was PBMCs, mostly from graft donor cells, obtained 360 days after TCRalphabeta/CD19-depleted stem cell transplant. The receptors here all came from a male patient aged 2 to 10 who had a stem cell transplant for acute lymphoblastic leukemia, so the T cells may come from the graft donor.

This clonotype was detected ten times or more. In DNA form, the CDR3 reads TGTGCCAGCAGCTCATTACAGGGGGCGCGGGAGACCCAGTACTTC. Translated, it gives CASSSLQGARETQYF. V and J are TRBV7-6 and TRBJ2-5; 9 bases agree with TRBD1. The V segment lost 4 bases and the J segment 5 bases; nucleotides outside the gene matches: 8. Germline CDR1 and CDR2: SGHVS and FNYEAQ. The CDR3 sequence is 15 residues long. The complete variable domain, with remaining parts taken from reference TRBV7-6 and TRBJ2-5, reads GAGVSQSPRYKVTKRGQDVALRCDPISGHVSLYWYRQALGQGPEFLTYFNYEAQQDKSGLPNDRFSAERPEGSISTLTIQRTEQRDSAMYRCASSSLQGARETQYFGPGTRLLVL.

The chain carries TRBV6-1 and TRBJ2-5; D perhaps matches TRBD1 (5 bases). Germline-derived CDR1 and CDR2 are MNHNS and SASEGT. V lost 3 bases and J lost 2, with 16 bases in between. The CDR3 spans 16 residues. CDR3 in amino acids: CASSEGQGRGQETQYF. The CDR3 DNA sequence: TGTGCCAGCAGTGAGGGGCAGGGAAGAGGACAAGAGACCCAGTACTTC.

In this sample, this clonotype turned up many times. The chain links TRBV4-2 to TRBJ2-2; D uncertain. Trimming shortened V by 1 base and J by 4 bases, and 13 bases separated the two germline ends. Per the germline V gene, CDR1 is LGHNA and CDR2 is YNFKEQ. CDR3 length equals 16 residues. The CDR3 loop reads CASSQGAGLPTGELFF. The CDR3 coding sequence is TGTGCCAGCAGCCAAGGCGCCGGGTTACCCACCGGGGAGCTGTTTTTT.

This clonotype was seen at least ten times. The chain links TRBV9 to TRBJ1-1; perhaps TRBD1 as D (6 bases). Trimming removed 4 bases from V and 0 bases from J, with 10 bases in between. The CDR3 is made up of 14 amino acids. The germline gives CDR1 SGDLS, CDR2 YYNGEE. The CDR3 region is CASSLRGVNTEAFF. In nucleotides, the CDR3 is TGTGCCAGCAGCTTAAGGGGGGTGAACACTGAAGCTTTCTTT.

In its sample, this clonotype was seen many times. The J gene is TRBJ2-1, the V gene TRBV7-6, with D uncertain. The CDR3 is 14 residues long. Deletions cut 5 bases from V and 9 bases from J, with 17 bases between. CDR1 SGHVS and CDR2 FNYEAQ come from the germline V gene. CDR3 DNA: TGTGCCAGCAGCGACCTAACACGATACCGTGAGCAGTTCTTC. Translated: CASSDLTRYREQFF. Complete variable domain (other parts from reference TRBV7-6 and TRBJ2-1): GAGVSQSPRYKVTKRGQDVALRCDPISGHVSLYWYRQALGQGPEFLTYFNYEAQQDKSGLPNDRFSAERPEGSISTLTIQRTEQRDSAMYRCASSDLTRYREQFFGPGTRLTVL.

This clonotype has more than one count but fewer than ten. The chain employs TRBV7-9 and TRBJ2-2; the D is unclear. Germline values: CDR1 SEHNR, CDR2 FQNEAQ (reference sequence). The germline V and J ends were trimmed by 1 base and 4 bases, with 13 bases remaining between them. The CDR3 has 16 amino acids. The CDR3 loop reads CASSLGAGPGTGELFF. CDR3 nucleotide sequence: TGTGCCAGCAGCTTAGGGGCAGGCCCGGGCACCGGGGAGCTGTTTTTT.

This clonotype was found many times. The chain links TRBV10-3 to TRBJ2-7, with TRBD2 identical over 12 bases. The CDR3 loop spans 17 amino acids. Germline V gene lookup returns CDR1 ENHRY and CDR2 SYGVKD. V gave up 6 bases and J gave up 1 base; unmatched junction bases: 10. CDR3 residues: CAISLGLAGIESYEQYF. The CDR3 DNA sequence: TGTGCCATCAGCCTGGGACTAGCGGGTATTGAGTCCTACGAGCAGTACTTC.

This clonotype was recorded a few times. The chain is built from TRBV6-2 or TRBV6-3 and TRBJ2-7; no reliable D call. The CDR3 consists of 13 residues. The V and J ends lost 6 bases and 3 bases respectively, with 12 bases between them. Germline V gives CDR1 MNHEY, CDR2 SVGEGT. In nucleotides, the CDR3 is TGTGCCAGCAGAGAAAGGGCCGTCTACGAGCAGTACTTC. Amino acids: CASRERAVYEQYF.

The table lists this clonotype with many counts. The CDR3 here is CASSQNRDTAYEQYF. CDR3 nucleotide sequence: TGCGCCAGCAGCCAAAACAGGGACACCGCCTACGAGCAGTACTTC. This chain joins TRBV4-3 and TRBJ2-7, with D possibly matching TRBD1 (6 bases). There are 15 residues in the CDR3. Trimming removed 2 bases at V and 2 bases at J, with 13 bases between. Per germline, CDR1 LGHNA and CDR2 YSLEER.

This clonotype came up many times. The J gene is TRBJ2-1, the V gene TRBV10-3; D may be TRBD1 (6 bases). The CDR3 is 13 amino acids. Trimming pared 4 bases from V and 4 bases from J, leaving 8 bases between. Germline lookup yields CDR1 ENHRY and CDR2 SYGVKD. CDR3 sequence reads: CAISGDKYNEQFF. CDR3 nucleotides: TGTGCCATCAGTGGGGACAAGTACAATGAGCAGTTCTTC.

This clonotype came up many times. The chain joins TRBV20-1 to TRBJ2-7; TRBD1 or TRBD2 may be the D gene (5 bases each). The CDR3 is 13 amino acids. Germline V lookup: CDR1 DFQATT, CDR2 SNEGSKA (reference sequence). V was trimmed by 8 bases and J by 1 base, leaving 15 bases between them. CDR3 residues: CSPDSGLSYEQYF. For the CDR3, the DNA is TGCAGTCCCGACAGCGGACTTTCCTACGAGCAGTACTTC.

This clonotype has ten or more counts. The V and J genes are TRBV6-2 or TRBV6-3 and TRBJ2-1; tentative D call: TRBD2 (7 bases). The CDR3 runs 14 residues. V was pared by 5 bases and J by 3 bases, with 11 bases between. Germline loops: CDR1 MNHEY, CDR2 SVGEGT. CDR3 coding DNA: TGTGCCAGCAGTGGGGGGGCCCGCTACAATGAGCAGTTCTTC. Protein product: CASSGGARYNEQFF.

This clonotype was recorded many times. The chain recombines TRBV21-1 with TRBJ2-5; no check of the table's D call, TRBD1, against the DNA was made. TRBV21-1 is termed a pseudogene. This CDR3 comprises 12 residues. The CDR3 DNA reads TGTGCCAGCACAGGGGGCATGGAGACCCAGTACTTC. Its translation is CASTGGMETQYF.

The V call is TRBV6-1, the J call TRBJ1-6, with D possibly TRBD1 on 6 matching bases. The CDR3 runs to 17 residues. The V gene's germline CDR1 is MNHNS and CDR2 SASEGT. The ends were cut back, 6 bases at V and 2 bases at J, with 17 bases in the middle. This CDR3 reads CASSPGARGTYNSPLHF. In DNA form, the CDR3 reads TGTGCCAGCAGCCCCGGGGCGAGGGGGACCTATAATTCACCCCTCCACTTT.

This clonotype was counted between two and nine times. V is TRBV5-1 and J is TRBJ1-1; TRBD1 might be the D (6 bases). The CDR3 is 14 amino acids. In germline, CDR1 is SGHRS, CDR2 YFSETQ. V was clipped by 4 bases and J by 1 base, with 11 bases between them. The CDR3 sequence is CASSPGATNTEAFF. For the CDR3, the DNA is TGCGCCAGCAGCCCGGGGGCGACGAACACTGAAGCTTTCTTT.

This clonotype was seen ten or more times. CDR3 residues: CAIRSGTSGSQETQYF. In DNA form, the CDR3 reads TGTGCCATCAGGAGTGGGACTAGCGGGAGTCAAGAGACCCAGTACTTC. V gene TRBV10-3 combines with J gene TRBJ2-5; 14 positions agree with TRBD2. The germline V gene encodes CDR1 ENHRY and CDR2 SYGVKD. Trimming took 6 bases from V and 2 from J; bases not matched to a gene: 5. This CDR3 region has 16 residues.

The chain links TRBV9 to TRBJ1-2; 8 bases match TRBD1. Germline CDR1 SGDLS, CDR2 YYNGEE. V was pared by 3 bases and J by 4 bases, with 8 bases of the junction left unmatched. The CDR3 is 15 amino acids. CDR3 nucleotide sequence: TGTGCCAGCAGCGCGGCCAACAGGGGGGTCTATGGCTACACCTTC. Protein: CASSAANRGVYGYTF.

The chain recombines TRBV28 with TRBJ2-1; the match to TRBD2 covers 10 bases. CDR1 is MDHEN and CDR2 is SYDVKM in the germline V gene. The J segment lost 3 bases and the V segment lost 6 bases, leaving 14 bases of the junction unmatched. This CDR3 has 18 residues. CDR3: CASRLLAGESLDYNEQFF. Here the CDR3 DNA reads TGTGCCAGCAGACTGCTAGCGGGAGAATCCCTAGACTACAATGAGCAGTTCTTC.

The sample holds a few counts of this clonotype. The chain has TRBV25-1 and TRBJ1-6; D may be TRBD1 (6 bases). Per the germline V gene, CDR1 is MGHDK and CDR2 is SYGVNS. V lost 4 bases and J lost 8, with 21 bases in between. CDR3 size: 17 residues. The CDR3 nucleotides are TGTGCCAGCAGTGGATGGACCTGGACAGCCTTCCATTCACCCCTCCACTTT. As protein: CASSGWTWTAFHSPLHF.

This clonotype was counted at least ten times. The chain uses TRBV27 and TRBJ1-1; no firm D call. Germline assignment: CDR1 MNHEY and CDR2 SMNVEV (reference sequence). The germline V and J ends were trimmed by 0 bases and 11 bases, with 13 bases remaining between them. The CDR3 has 13 amino acids. The CDR3 is CASSLSVSVGAFF. For the CDR3, the DNA is TGTGCCAGCAGTTTATCTGTGTCTGTAGGGGCTTTCTTT.

This clonotype occurred many times. The chain employs TRBV7-2 and TRBJ1-5, with D perhaps matching TRBD1 (6 bases). Germline lookup yields CDR1 SGHTA and CDR2 FQGNSA. The V end lost 1 base, the J end lost 5 bases, and 15 bases lay between the germline ends. The CDR3 length is 16 residues. CDR3 DNA: TGTGCCAGCAGCTTAGGGGTTGGCAGGGGAGATCAGCCCCAGCATTTT. The encoded protein is CASSLGVGRGDQPQHF.

This clonotype was counted between two and nine times. This sequence joins TRBV4-3 and TRBJ1-5; D perhaps matches TRBD1 (6 bases). Trimming removed 3 bases from V and 3 bases from J, with 15 bases in between. The length of the CDR3 is 16 residues. Germline values: CDR1 LGHNA, CDR2 YSLEER. Here the CDR3 reads CASSQVRDRTNQPQHF. Written as DNA, the CDR3 is TGCGCCAGCAGCCAGGTCCGCGACAGGACCAATCAGCCCCAGCATTTT.

The rearrangement uses TRBV28 and TRBJ2-5; TRBD2 agrees at 8 bases. The CDR3 length is 16 residues. Germline-derived CDR1 and CDR2 are MDHEN and SYDVKM. V was pared by 2 bases and J by 1 base, with 6 bases of the junction left unmatched. CDR3 sequence (DNA): TGTGCCAGCAGTTTACCGGGCGGGGGGCCCCAAGAGACCCAGTACTTC. Translated: CASSLPGGGPQETQYF.

The chain recombines TRBV5-1 with TRBJ1-5; possible D gene TRBD1, 5 bases. Trimming removed 3 bases at V and 9 bases at J, with 19 bases between. Looked up from germline, CDR1 is SGHRS and CDR2 is YFSETQ. The CDR3 spans 15 residues. Here the CDR3 reads CASSWDDFSKGPQHF. CDR3 DNA: TGCGCCAGCAGCTGGGACGATTTTAGTAAGGGGCCCCAGCATTTT.

DNA of the CDR3: TGTGCCAGCAGCCTCCGGACTAGCGGGGCCGATGCCTACGAGCAGTACTTC. This gives the protein CASSLRTSGADAYEQYF. This chain joins TRBV14 and TRBJ2-7, with 12 bases identical to TRBD2. With V trimmed by 4 bases and J by 2 bases, 9 bases remained unmatched. CDR3 length equals 17 residues. The germline gives CDR1 SGHDN, CDR2 FVKESK. The full variable domain, completed using reference TRBV14 and TRBJ2-7, is EAGVTQFPSHSVIEKGQTVTLRCDPISGHDNLYWYRRVMGKEIKFLLHFVKESKQDESGMPNNRFLAERTGGTYSTLKVQPAELEDSGVYFCASSLRTSGADAYEQYFGPGTRLTVT.

At least ten counts were recorded for this clonotype. The chain is built from TRBV10-1 and TRBJ2-3; 8 bases fit TRBD2. CDR1 and CDR2 (germline): WNHNN, SYGVQD (reference sequence). V dropped 0 bases and J dropped 2; count of bases not matched to a gene: 4. This CDR3 contains 16 residues. The CDR3 protein is CASSESRGGLTDTQYF. CDR3 in DNA: TGCGCCAGCAGTGAGTCCCGGGGGGGCCTCACAGATACGCAGTATTTT.

This clonotype has ten or more counts. The gene calls are TRBV10-3 and TRBJ1-1; D not certain. CDR3 length: 13 residues. CDR1 and CDR2 from the germline V gene are ENHRY and SYGVKD. Trimming removed 7 bases from V and 0 bases from J, with 9 bases in between. DNA for the CDR3: TGTGCCATCAAGGTGCTCTTGAACACTGAAGCTTTCTTT. This translates into CAIKVLLNTEAFF.

This clonotype was seen repeatedly, ten times or more. V gene TRBV27 combines with J gene TRBJ2-7; possible D gene TRBD2, 5 bases. The CDR3 sequence is 14 residues long. CDR1 and CDR2 from the germline V gene are MNHEY and SMNVEV (reference sequence). V lost 4 bases to trimming and J lost 2 bases, with 12 bases between them. In nucleotides, the CDR3 is TGTGCCAGCAGTTCTTATCCAGCGGCCTACGAGCAGTACTTC. Amino acids: CASSSYPAAYEQYF.

There are many counts of this clonotype. The V gene is TRBV7-9, the J gene TRBJ2-7, with a possible D match to TRBD1 (6 bases). Trimming stripped 1 base from V and 5 bases from J, with 15 bases between. CDR1 is SEHNR, CDR2 FQNEAQ, per germline (reference sequence). This CDR3 comprises 15 residues. The CDR3 region has the DNA TGTGCCAGCAGCTTAGGGCCCCGCAGGGGACACGAGCAGTACTTC. It yields the protein CASSLGPRRGHEQYF.

This clonotype was picked up a small number of times. The gene calls are TRBV4-2 and TRBJ1-4, with no clear D. The germline CDR1 and CDR2 sequences are LGHNA and YNFKEQ. V lost 2 bases, J lost 0 bases, and 7 bases lay in between. This CDR3 has 15 residues. The CDR3 protein is CASSQLGPTNEKLFF. The DNA of the CDR3 is TGTGCCAGCAGCCAACTAGGGCCAACTAATGAAAAACTGTTTTTT.

This clonotype was seen many times. This chain joins TRBV28 and TRBJ2-5; D is uncertain. Trimming took 7 bases from V and 4 from J, leaving 10 bases between them. The CDR3 is 12 amino acids. Germline values: CDR1 MDHEN, CDR2 SYDVKM. The CDR3 sequence is CASTVWGETQYF. The CDR3 coding sequence is TGTGCCAGCACCGTTTGGGGAGAGACCCAGTACTTC.

About this clonotype itself: The junction departs from the called germline gene at one end, perhaps through a read error. V is TRBV5-1 and J is TRBJ2-7, with D unresolved. The length of the CDR3 is 12 residues. Looked up from germline, CDR1 is SGHRS and CDR2 is YFSETQ. CDR3 DNA: TGCGCCAGCAGCTTGTCCTCCCACGAGCAGTACTTC. Translating it yields CASSLSSHEQYF.